The entry below describes one T cell receptor beta chain. Antigen unknown. There are 15 residues in the CDR3. Amplification of TCR alpha and beta CDR3 regions from RNA used iRepertoire nested multiplex PCR. Input was roughly 95-400 ng of tissue mRNA or PBMC total RNA. TCRdb called the multiplex PCR reads again in MiXCR, with one record for every CDR3 protein. The sample has about 12,000 distinct CDR3 sequences, more than 25% seen once. This entry belongs to a study of glioma-infiltrating T cells. Findings of the study overall: Tissue and blood shared very few CDR3 sequences. Above-expected tissue-blood divergence occurred in all gliomas, most in low-grade ones.

The rearrangement joins TRBV12-2 to TRBJ2-5; TRBD1, the table's D call, was not compared with the DNA. TRBV12-2 corresponds to a pseudogene. The clonotype originates from a human donor with low-grade glioma or glioblastoma, undergoing nonglioma brain surgery, or in good health (not recorded which). Sequenced: glioma tissue, nonneoplastic brain tissue, or PBMCs (not recorded which). The DNA of the CDR3 is TGTGCAAGTCGCCCGGTAAGGGAAGGGGGAGAGACCCAGTACTTC. Its protein product is CASRPVREGGETQYF.